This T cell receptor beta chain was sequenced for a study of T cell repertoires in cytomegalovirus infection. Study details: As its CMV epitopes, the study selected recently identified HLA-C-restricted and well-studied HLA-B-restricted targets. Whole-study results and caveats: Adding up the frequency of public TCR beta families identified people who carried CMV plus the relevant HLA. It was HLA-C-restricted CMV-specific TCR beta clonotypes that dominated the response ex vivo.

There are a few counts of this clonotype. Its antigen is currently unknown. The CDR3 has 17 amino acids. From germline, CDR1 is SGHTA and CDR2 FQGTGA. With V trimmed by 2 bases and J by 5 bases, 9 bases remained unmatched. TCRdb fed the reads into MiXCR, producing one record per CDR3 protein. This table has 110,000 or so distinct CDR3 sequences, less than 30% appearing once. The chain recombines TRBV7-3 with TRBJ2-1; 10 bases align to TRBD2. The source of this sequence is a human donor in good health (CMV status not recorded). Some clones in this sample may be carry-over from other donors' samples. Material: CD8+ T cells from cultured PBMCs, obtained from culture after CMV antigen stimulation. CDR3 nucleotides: TGTGCCAGCAGCTTAGTTAGCGGGGGGACTCGGCACAATGAGCAGTTCTTC. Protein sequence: CASSLVSGGTRHNEQFF.